This T cell receptor beta chain was identified in a study of blood T cell repertoires in COVID-19. Across the whole study: COVID-19 samples collected from the United States, Italy and Spain covered acute and convalescent phases. Sources were T cells, B-cell-depleted T cells, or PBMCs; the material itself was cDNA or gDNA.

The V gene lost 3 bases and the J gene lost 9 bases, with 8 bases spanning the gap. The germline gives CDR1 DFQATT, CDR2 SNEGSKA (reference sequence). The CDR3 has 10 residues. Original processing methods: Estimation of nucleated cell counts relied on the amplification of reference gene primers. Assay: immunoSEQ multiplex PCR; the TCRdb copy retains only in-frame clones and omits some. V, J and clone size are those of that table, while D and trimming were read from the DNA. The sample contains approximately 38,000 clones, more than 90% of which appear only once. The sample consisted of peripheral blood. The clonotype was recovered from a woman older than 75 with acute or convalescent COVID-19. The rearrangement uses TRBV20-1 and TRBJ2-5; D gene uncertain. CDR3 bases: TGCAGTGCTAGCTCTGTCCCCCAGTACTTC. Translating it yields CSASSVPQYF.